The 30 T cell receptor beta chains given below trace back to one sample, sequenced in a study of response to subunit inactivated influenza vaccine. MiXCR was run by TCRdb on the RT-PCR reads, yielding one entry per CDR3 protein. The sample includes 530,000 or so distinct CDR3 sequences, 12% to 15% seen only once; the top ten take around 10%. This material consisted of PBMCs from blood, taken about 12 days after vaccination. The receptors were sampled from a man aged 45-65 years who received an inactivated influenza vaccine.

At least ten counts were recorded for this clonotype. CDR3 nucleotide sequence: TGTGCCAGCAGCCGAACTAGCGGAGCTAGCACAGATACGCAGTATTTT. The encoded protein is CASSRTSGASTDTQYF. The chain recombines TRBV7-9 with TRBJ2-3; TRBD2 aligns across 8 bases. The CDR3 has 16 amino acids. The germline CDR1 and CDR2 sequences are SEHNR and FQNEAQ (reference sequence). Unmatched junction bases numbered 7, after V lost 5 bases and J lost 0 bases.

This clonotype has more than one count but fewer than ten. The chain recombines TRBV5-1 with TRBJ2-7; D remains unclear. The V and J ends lost 1 base and 2 bases respectively, with 7 bases between them. Looked up from germline, CDR1 is SGHRS and CDR2 is YFSETQ. The CDR3 length is 13 residues. This CDR3 is CASSLFYPYEQYF. The CDR3 bases are TGCGCCAGCAGCTTGTTTTATCCCTACGAGCAGTACTTC.

The chain employs TRBV3-1 and TRBJ2-7; 9 nucleotides agree with TRBD2. Germline V gives CDR1 LGHDT, CDR2 YNNKEL (reference sequence). The CDR3 is 15 amino acids. Losses at the gene ends were 2 bases for V and 2 bases for J; bases not matched to a gene: 4. For the CDR3, the DNA is TGTGCCAGCAGCCAAAGACTAGCGGTGGCCTACGAGCAGTACTTC. It translates to CASSQRLAVAYEQYF.

The sample holds a few counts of this clonotype. The V and J genes are TRBV20-1 and TRBJ2-1; no firm D call. V lost 0 bases and J 0 bases, leaving 15 bases between the germline ends. Germline V CDR1 and CDR2: DFQATT, SNEGSKA (reference sequence). This CDR3 is 17 amino acids long. CDR3 nucleotide sequence: TGCAGTGCTAGAGATCTCCCAAGGTCGCGCTCCTACAATGAGCAGTTCTTC. It yields the protein CSARDLPRSRSYNEQFF.

This clonotype was found a few times. The chain links TRBV6-1 to TRBJ2-1, with a tentative D call TRBD1 (6 bases). V was cut by 7 bases and J by 1 base, with 11 bases left in between. Germline V CDR1 and CDR2: MNHNS, SASEGT. CDR3 length equals 14 residues. The CDR3 sequence is CASTQDRSYNEQFF. In nucleotides, the CDR3 is TGTGCCAGCACCCAGGACAGATCCTACAATGAGCAGTTCTTC.

The J gene is TRBJ2-3, the V gene TRBV7-9; TRBD2 might be the D (5 bases). From germline, CDR1 is SEHNR and CDR2 FQNEAQ (reference sequence). Trimming left V 5 bases short and J 5 bases short, with 20 bases between. This CDR3 is 16 amino acids long. The CDR3 DNA reads as TGTGCCAGCAGCCCCCGGCAGGACGGAGGAATAGATACGCAGTATTTT. This translates into CASSPRQDGGIDTQYF.

The chain combines TRBV25-1 with TRBJ2-7; 7 nucleotides align to TRBD2. After removal of 4 bases from V and 3 bases from J, the junction contained 9 bases not matched to a gene. The CDR3 is 15 amino acids. Germline V lookup: CDR1 MGHDK, CDR2 SYGVNS. CDR3 protein: CASSGRDYPVYEQYF. DNA for the CDR3: TGTGCCAGCAGTGGTCGGGACTACCCCGTCTACGAGCAGTACTTC.

V gene TRBV29-1 combines with J gene TRBJ1-4, with 11 bases aligning to TRBD1. In germline, CDR1 is SQVTM, CDR2 ANQGSEA. The CDR3 is made up of 13 amino acids. V dropped 4 bases and J dropped 6; count of bases not matched to a gene: 1. In DNA, the CDR3 is TGCAGCGTTGGGGACAGGGGGGATGAAAAACTGTTTTTT. Translation: CSVGDRGDEKLFF.

A few counts support this clonotype. This chain joins TRBV4-3 and TRBJ2-3, with 12 nucleotides matching TRBD2. The germline CDR1 and CDR2 sequences are LGHNA and YSLEER. V was clipped by 1 base and J by 6 bases; unmatched bases: 8. CDR3 length equals 17 residues. In nucleotides, the CDR3 is TGCGCCAGCAGCCAAGGGGGCCTAGCGGGAGGGGGGGATACGCAGTATTTT. Protein: CASSQGGLAGGGDTQYF.

This clonotype turned up a few times. The chain is built from TRBV20-1 and TRBJ1-6; the match to TRBD1 covers 9 bases. Germline trimming cut 5 bases from V and 7 bases from J; bases unmatched to any gene: 6. The germline V gene has CDR1 DFQATT and CDR2 SNEGSKA (reference sequence). The CDR3 loop spans 14 amino acids. CDR3 protein: CSADRDRDNSPLHF. CDR3 in DNA: TGCAGTGCTGACCGGGACAGGGACAATTCACCCCTCCACTTT.

The J gene is TRBJ2-7, the V gene TRBV20-1; 7 bases match TRBD2. This CDR3 comprises 16 residues. The germline gives CDR1 DFQATT, CDR2 SNEGSKA (reference sequence). After removal of 6 bases from V and 0 bases from J, the junction contained 14 bases not matched to a gene. CDR3 DNA sequence: TGCAGTGCCCCCCGGGGCGTAGTAGCGGGCTCCTACGAGCAGTACTTC. It encodes CSAPRGVVAGSYEQYF.

This clonotype was found a few times. The chain links TRBV5-1 to TRBJ2-3; tentative D call: TRBD2 (5 bases). CDR1 and CDR2 (germline): SGHRS, YFSETQ. This CDR3 has 15 residues. Between the trimmed V and J ends, which lost 0 bases and 2 bases, there was a span of 10 bases. The CDR3 here is CASSLDGGYTDTQYF. In DNA form, the CDR3 reads TGCGCCAGCAGCTTGGATGGCGGGTACACAGATACGCAGTATTTT.

This clonotype was observed at least ten times. The chain has TRBV12-3 or TRBV12-4 and TRBJ1-2; TRBD1 might be the D (5 bases). With 5 bases removed from V and 4 bases from J, the gap between germline ends came to 11 bases. The CDR3 sequence is 13 residues long. The CDR3: CASSPRGIYGYTF. DNA of the CDR3: TGTGCCAGCAGTCCCCGGGGGATCTATGGCTACACCTTC.

This clonotype was counted a single time. This may be a read error: a much more frequent sequence differs by one nucleotide. This rearrangement joins TRBV5-1 to TRBJ2-3, with D perhaps TRBD1 or TRBD2 (5 bases each). CDR3 length: 15 amino acids. Trimming pared 0 bases from V and 5 bases from J, leaving 13 bases between. Germline-derived CDR1 and CDR2 are SGHRS and YFSETQ. The CDR3 DNA follows: TGCGCCAGCAGCTTGGGTATAGGGACCATAGATACGCAGTATTTT. Translation: CASSLGIGTIDTQYF. Using reference TRBV5-1 and TRBJ2-3 for the parts outside the CDR3, the full variable domain is KAGVTQTPRYLIKTRGQQVTLSCSPISGHRSVSWYQQTPGQGLQFLFEYFSETQRNKGNFPGRFSGRQFSNSRSEMNVSTLELGDSALYLCASSLGIGTIDTQYFGPGTRLTVL.

The gene calls are TRBV15 and TRBJ2-3; TRBD2 agrees at 11 bases. CDR1 is LNHNV and CDR2 is YYDKDF in the germline V gene (reference sequence). Trimming cost V 1 base and J 6 bases; bases outside gene matches: 6. The CDR3 length is 16 residues. The CDR3 spells CATSRVSGGAYDTQYF. For the CDR3, the DNA is TGTGCCACCAGCAGAGTTAGCGGGGGGGCCTACGATACGCAGTATTTT. Full variable domain (rest looked up from reference TRBV15 and TRBJ2-3): DAMVIQNPRYQVTQFGKPVTLSCSQTLNHNVMYWYQQKSSQAPKLLFHYYDKDFNNEADTPDNFQSRRPNTSFCFLDIRSPGLGDTAMYLCATSRVSGGAYDTQYFGPGTRLTVL.

V and J are TRBV5-1 and TRBJ2-2; 9 nucleotides agree with TRBD2. CDR1 and CDR2 (germline): SGHRS, YFSETQ. The CDR3 has 16 amino acids. V lost 4 bases and J lost 1; bases outside the gene matches: 5. As DNA, the CDR3 is TGCGCCAGCAGCACCGAGACTAGCGGGAACACCGGGGAGCTGTTTTTT. Translating gives CASSTETSGNTGELFF.

The sample holds a few counts of this clonotype. The chain combines TRBV6-2 or TRBV6-3 with TRBJ2-1, with 7 bases identical to TRBD2. Germline V lookup: CDR1 MNHEY, CDR2 SVGEGT. This CDR3 contains 15 residues. V lost 6 bases and J lost 1; bases outside the gene matches: 6. The CDR3 region has the DNA TGTGCCAGCAGCCGACTAGCAAATTCCTACAATGAGCAGTTCTTC. The encoded protein is CASSRLANSYNEQFF.

Only a few counts were recorded for this clonotype. V gene TRBV7-2 combines with J gene TRBJ2-2; D unclear. This CDR3 region has 15 residues. Trimming pared 3 bases from V and 8 bases from J, leaving 16 bases between. The germline V gene encodes CDR1 SGHTA and CDR2 FQGNSA. The CDR3 region is CASSFETSKAGELFF. In nucleotides, the CDR3 is TGTGCCAGCAGCTTCGAAACCTCGAAGGCAGGGGAGCTGTTTTTT.

The chain recombines TRBV6-5 with TRBJ1-5; tentatively, D is TRBD1 (5 bases). CDR1 is MNHEY, CDR2 SVGAGI, per germline. The V gene lost 2 bases and the J gene lost 7 bases, with 9 bases spanning the gap. This CDR3 contains 13 residues. The CDR3 protein is CASSYRGLQPQHF. CDR3 sequence (DNA): TGTGCCAGCAGTTACAGGGGTTTGCAGCCCCAGCATTTT.

This clonotype came up a few times. The rearrangement links TRBV20-1 to TRBJ2-2, with no clear D. V gave up 2 bases and J gave up 1 base, with 8 bases separating them. The CDR3 consists of 14 residues. The germline V gene has CDR1 DFQATT and CDR2 SNEGSKA (reference sequence). The CDR3, as DNA: TGCAGTGCTAGACTATCCAAGAACACCGGGGAGCTGTTTTTT. This encodes CSARLSKNTGELFF.

This clonotype appeared many times. J is TRBJ2-1 and V is TRBV10-3; the D is unclear. This CDR3 comprises 13 residues. Germline CDR1 and CDR2: ENHRY and SYGVKD. V shed 6 bases and J shed 1 base, with 7 bases lying between them. The CDR3 nucleotides are TGTGCCATCAGAGGTGGGTCCTACAATGAGCAGTTCTTC. The encoded protein is CAIRGGSYNEQFF.

A few counts support this clonotype. This chain connects TRBV20-1 to TRBJ2-5; D tentatively fits TRBD1 or TRBD2 (5 bases each). V dropped 6 bases and J dropped 5 bases, with 16 bases sitting between them. Germline V lookup: CDR1 DFQATT, CDR2 SNEGSKA (reference sequence). This CDR3 region has 13 residues. CDR3 sequence: CSATGPGLETQYF. CDR3 DNA sequence: TGCAGTGCAACGGGACCGGGGTTGGAGACCCAGTACTTC.

The table lists this clonotype with a few counts. The junction departs from germline at one end; a sequencing error may be responsible. The rearrangement uses TRBV19 and TRBJ1-4; 7 bases map to TRBD1. CDR3 length: 15 residues. From germline, CDR1 is LNHDA and CDR2 SQIVND (reference sequence). The CDR3 DNA reads TGTGCCAGTAGCCCGGGACAGTATACAATGAAAAATCTGTTTTTT. This translates into CASSPGQYTMKNLFF.

This clonotype has ten or more counts. The chain has TRBV12-3 or TRBV12-4 and TRBJ1-5; D possibly corresponds to TRBD1 (6 bases). The V gene lost 6 bases and the J gene lost 5 bases, with 17 bases spanning the gap. This CDR3 has 15 amino acids. CDR3 DNA: TGTGCCAGCAGCCAGAGACAGGAACCGGATCAGCCCCAGCATTTT. The encoded protein is CASSQRQEPDQPQHF.

This clonotype was detected only a few times. The V gene is TRBV7-6, the J gene TRBJ2-7; 8 bases map to TRBD2. This CDR3 has 14 amino acids. V lost 2 bases and J lost 5; bases outside the gene matches: 5. The germline V gene has CDR1 SGHVS and CDR2 FNYEAQ. As DNA, the CDR3 is TGTGCCAGCAGCTTAAACGGGAGGGGTGACGAGCAGTACTTC. Protein product: CASSLNGRGDEQYF.

The chain has TRBV4-2 and TRBJ2-1; D uncertain. CDR1 is LGHNA, CDR2 YNFKEQ, per germline. Trimming removed 10 bases at V and 6 bases at J, with 19 bases between. There are 14 residues in the CDR3. The CDR3 nucleotides read TGTGCCATCGGCCCCGGGCTCCACTGCAATGAGCAGTTCTTC. It translates to CAIGPGLHCNEQFF.

A few counts support this clonotype. The junction does not match germline at one end; this may be a read error. The chain carries TRBV7-7 and TRBJ2-1; D might be TRBD2 (6 bases). Germline CDR1 and CDR2: SSHAT and FNYEAQ (reference sequence). CDR3 length: 13 residues. The CDR3 loop reads CASSRTWRDEQFF. The CDR3 DNA reads as TGTGCTAGCAGCCGAACGTGGAGGGATGAGCAGTTCTTC.

The sample holds a few counts of this clonotype. The chain couples TRBV28 to TRBJ2-3, with a weak D call TRBD2 (6 bases). This CDR3 comprises 15 residues. CDR1 and CDR2 from the germline V gene are MDHEN and SYDVKM. The V end was cut by 3 bases, the J end by 2 bases, with 12 bases between. CDR3 sequence reads: CASSFGGRPTDTQYF. The CDR3 DNA follows: TGTGCCAGCAGTTTCGGAGGGAGGCCCACAGATACGCAGTATTTT.

V and J are TRBV18 and TRBJ2-5; TRBD1 matches at 7 bases. The junction had 4 bases not matched to a gene; V was cut back by 3 bases and J by 3 bases. CDR3 size: 14 residues. Per germline, CDR1 KGHSH and CDR2 LQKENI. In DNA form, the CDR3 reads TGTGCCAGCTCACCCACCGACAGGGAAGAGACCCAGTACTTC. Translation gives CASSPTDREETQYF.

This clonotype has a count of ten or more. The CDR3 sequence is CSVRGSGRGYNEQFF. The CDR3 DNA sequence: TGCAGCGTTCGGGGTAGCGGGAGGGGGTACAATGAGCAGTTCTTC. This chain uses TRBV29-1 with TRBJ2-1, with TRBD2 matching over 11 bases. In germline, CDR1 is SQVTM, CDR2 ANQGSEA. The length of the CDR3 is 15 residues. Unmatched junction bases numbered 7, after V lost 5 bases and J lost 4 bases.